A selection of T cell receptor beta chains follows, all from one sample in a study of identical twins. TCRdb re-analysed the 5' RACE reads in MiXCR, keeping a single row per CDR3 protein. The data hold 600,000 to 850,000 distinct CDR3 sequences, with 15% to 20% observed a single time. The data also belong to a second study, concerning T cells expressing NK-cell markers.

Sequences were obtained from PBMCs. The receptors were gathered from a woman in her late teens or twenties in good health. Both conserved end residues are trimmed from each CDR3. The listing skips clone size in some rows; elsewhere it reads once, few, many or a size class.

V | length | size | CDR3
TRBV7-8 | 13 | . | ASSAGGDAKNIQY
TRBV7-8 | 14 | few | ASNHPGQSNTGELF
TRBV12-3/TRBV12-4 | 13 | . | ASSSYSTGQETQY
TRBV29-1 | 11 | few | SVARGNKETQY
TRBV12-3/TRBV12-4 | 10 | . | ASMGGDTEAF
TRBV5-1 | 13 | once | ASGRGTGQGRALH
TRBV9 | 14 | few | ASSVAALAATYEQY
TRBV10-1 | 11 | . | ASGISSYNEQF
TRBV13 | 9 | . | ASSYQGALY
TRBV5-5 | 11 | few | ASSFQVFDEQY
TRBV5-8 | 10 | . | AIPGPYYGYT
TRBV11-2 | 14 | . | ASIQLSDPEYNEQF
TRBV20-1 | 14 | . | SAREPGASGANVLT
TRBV2 | 11 | . | ALQGEITDTQY
TRBV11-2 | 12 | few | ASSAFSQGFEQY
TRBV7-9 | 14 | . | ASTRRGSGEFNEQF
TRBV6-4 | 11 | . | ASSDSNSGYTF
TRBV12-3/TRBV12-4 | 12 | . | ASSYSRKEDEQY
TRBV10-1 | 15 | . | ASSEFRLAGAEETQY
TRBV5-6 | 13 | few | ASSPRDRRFAEAF
TRBV20-1 | 14 | few | SARDDISGASLGQY
TRBV20-1 | 13 | . | SARHGGGSYNEQF
TRBV20-1 | 10 | . | SGQGRQETQY
TRBV5-6 | 12 | . | ASSLRQRAGRAF
TRBV2 | 11 | . | ASSERLSDTQY
TRBV27 | 12 | . | ASKGQGVGNTIY
TRBV20-1 | 12 | many | SARDLGINYGYT
TRBV7-8 | 14 | . | ASSPDLLAGDNEQF
TRBV6-1 | 15 | few | ASSGPRLAGVEYEQY
TRBV12-3/TRBV12-4 | 13 | few | ASSPTGASYNEQF
TRBV10-3 | 13 | . | AISEPSQGRTEAF
TRBV10-3 | 10 | few | AISYAPGEQY
TRBV29-1 | 11 | . | SVVGSATDTQY
TRBV28 | 14 | . | ASSPLWRGAYNEQF
TRBV4-3 | 12 | few | ASSQDRMTDTQY
TRBV5-1 | 12 | many | ASSLGLAANEQF
TRBV29-1 | 11 | . | SVELWGRNTQY
TRBV18 | 12 | many | ASSPWTGYNEQF
TRBV9 | 13 | . | ASSPLAFSGGTEY
TRBV10-3 | 11 | . | AILGGLSNEQF
TRBV18 | 10 | few | ASSGDFYEQY
TRBV28 | 12 | . | ASSLTGGWNEQF
TRBV12-3/TRBV12-4 | 11 | many | ASSWRGGNEQF
TRBV29-1 | 8 | . | SVGRDRVF
TRBV2 | 18 | few | ASKKTHGTGAVSGANVLT
TRBV11-3 | 13 | many | ASSPQEGTINEQF
TRBV20-1 | 12 | many | SARDIAGSTEAF
TRBV3-1 | 11 | . | ASKGQGTSEAF
TRBV5-1 | 17 | . | ASSLTPRQQGHFTYEQY
TRBV29-1 | 10 | many | SVNPRGTEAF
TRBV5-1 | 11 | few | ASSVSPGNGYT
TRBV2 | 13 | few | ASSKTARLGEKLF
TRBV10-3 | 11 | . | AIGKGEVDTQY
TRBV20-1 | 13 | . | SARPIAGGPDTQY
TRBV12-3/TRBV12-4 | 14 | . | ASSLARLAGSNEQF
TRBV5-5 | 14 | few | ASSSPRGFMNTEAF
TRBV7-2 | 9 | . | ASSTVSRQY
TRBV7-9 | 13 | few | ASSNGLAVYNEQF
TRBV24-1 | 12 | . | ATSPGTANYGYT